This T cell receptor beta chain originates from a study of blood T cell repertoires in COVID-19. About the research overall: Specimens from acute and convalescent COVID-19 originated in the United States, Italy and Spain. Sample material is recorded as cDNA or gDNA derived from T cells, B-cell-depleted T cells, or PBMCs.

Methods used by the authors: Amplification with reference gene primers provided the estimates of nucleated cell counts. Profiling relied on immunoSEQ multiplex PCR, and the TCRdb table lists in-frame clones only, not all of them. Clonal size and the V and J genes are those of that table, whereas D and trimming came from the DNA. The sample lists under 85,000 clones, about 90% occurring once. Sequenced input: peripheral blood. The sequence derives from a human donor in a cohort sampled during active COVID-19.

The CDR3 DNA reads as TGTGCCTCAGGTCGGGGTAGCACTGAAGCTTTCTTT. Protein: CASGRGSTEAFF. The chain couples TRBV6-6 to TRBJ1-1, with D hard to call. Per the germline V gene, CDR1 is MNHNY and CDR2 is SVGAGI (reference sequence). The CDR3 totals 12 residues. Trimming removed 11 bases at V and 4 bases at J, with 14 bases between.